Here is one TCR beta chain with its context. Its target is unknown. Since a much larger clone is just one base distant, this may be a read error. The data stem from a study of blood T cells in healthy people across ages. Study as a whole: Through template switching, about one barcoded beta molecule was captured per two T cells, as measured in model experiments.

Study-level points and caveats: More naive CD4+ cells and higher diversity marked long-lived donors relative to aged donors.

A second PCR, run for roughly 6 to 11 cycles, used a sample-barcoded 5' primer plus a J-beta primer mix. In TCRdb, the 5' RACE reads were re-called with MiXCR into one record per CDR3 protein. This sample yields about 1.5 million distinct CDR3 sequences, of which roughly two fifths are seen a single time; 4% belongs to the top ten. Germline CDR1 and CDR2: LGHNA and YNFKEQ. The CDR3 is 14 residues long. V dropped 3 bases and J dropped 2; count of bases not matched to a gene: 4. Sequencing was carried out using blood. This TCR was sampled from a woman under 30 in good health. V gene TRBV4-2 combines with J gene TRBJ2-7; TRBD1 matches 7 bases. The CDR3 protein is CASSHPGQPYEQYF. Written as DNA, the CDR3 is TGTGCCAGCAGCCACCCGGGACAGCCCTACGAGCAGTACTTC.